This TCR beta chain was found in a study of cytomegalovirus exposure and HLA in healthy donors. Per the germline V gene, CDR1 is MNHEY and CDR2 is SMNVEV (reference sequence). The CDR3 is 16 residues long. The ends lost 5 bases at V and 0 bases at J; junction bases unmatched: 9. Amplification used 60 Vbeta primers and 13 Jbeta primers. The repertoire was sequenced with immunoSEQ multiplex PCR; TCRdb's copy has only in-frame clones and lacks some. The sample yields 150,000 to 200,000 clones, approximately 81% seen once. The receptor comes from a woman aged 50 to 65 in good health and CMV-seronegative. The chain carries TRBV27 and TRBJ2-7, with 8 bases aligning to TRBD2. Sample: PBMCs. The CDR3 sequence is CASSPRGGLSSYEQYF. The DNA of the CDR3 is TGTGCCAGCAGTCCCCGGGGGGGCCTAAGCTCCTACGAGCAGTACTTC.